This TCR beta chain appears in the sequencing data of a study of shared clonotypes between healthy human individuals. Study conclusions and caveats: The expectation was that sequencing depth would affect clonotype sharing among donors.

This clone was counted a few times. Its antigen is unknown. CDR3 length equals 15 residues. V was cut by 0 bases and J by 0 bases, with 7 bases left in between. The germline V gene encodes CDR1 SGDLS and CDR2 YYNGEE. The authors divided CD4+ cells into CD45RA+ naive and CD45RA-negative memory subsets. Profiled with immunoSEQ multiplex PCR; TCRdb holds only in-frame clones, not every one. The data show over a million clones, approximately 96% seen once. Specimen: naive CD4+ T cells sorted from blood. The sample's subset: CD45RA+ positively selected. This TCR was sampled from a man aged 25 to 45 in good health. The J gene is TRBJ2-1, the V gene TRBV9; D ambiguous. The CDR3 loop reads CASSVDQSSYNEQFF. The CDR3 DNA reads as TGTGCCAGCAGCGTAGACCAGAGCTCCTACAATGAGCAGTTCTTC.